The sequence of this TCR beta chain was determined in a study of response to subunit inactivated influenza vaccine. This clonotype was recorded at least ten times. Its antigen is not identified. With V trimmed by 5 bases and J by 4 bases, 5 bases remained unmatched. The CDR3 is 14 amino acids. General observations from the study: With each seasonal influenza vaccination, the authors suggested, few new T cells are recruited.

TCRdb re-called the RT-PCR reads with MiXCR, one entry per CDR3 protein. Of about half a million distinct CDR3 sequences listed, roughly 11% are singletons. The chain couples TRBV12-3 or TRBV12-4 to TRBJ2-1, with TRBD1 matching over 7 bases. The sample here was PBMCs from blood, taken 40 to 50 days after vaccination. This TCR came from a man aged 45-65 years who received an inactivated influenza vaccine. CDR3 bases: TGTGCCAGCAGTCCTCCGGGACAGTACAATGAGCAGTTCTTC. It codes for CASSPPGQYNEQFF.